This T cell receptor beta chain was obtained from a study of shared clonotypes between healthy human individuals. In germline, CDR1 is SGHRS, CDR2 YFSETQ. The V segment lost 4 bases and the J segment 0 bases; nucleotides outside the gene matches: 17. The CDR3 extends over 20 amino acids. TCRdb's copy holds only in-frame clones and misses some; the assay was immunoSEQ multiplex PCR. The data show approximately 1.5 million clones, about 98.5% seen once. V and J are TRBV5-1 and TRBJ2-2; 8 bases line up with TRBD1. The material sequenced was naive CD4+ T cells sorted from blood. Described subset: CD45RA+ positively selected. This TCR came from a man under 40 in good health. The CDR3 nucleotides are TGCGCCAGCAGCCGAAACCTCAGGGGGCGAAGGACTCCGAACACCGGGGAGCTGTTTTTT. This translates into CASSRNLRGRRTPNTGELFF. Filled out from reference TRBV5-1 and TRBJ2-2, the complete variable domain reads KAGVTQTPRYLIKTRGQQVTLSCSPISGHRSVSWYQQTPGQGLQFLFEYFSETQRNKGNFPGRFSGRQFSNSRSEMNVSTLELGDSALYLCASSRNLRGRRTPNTGELFFGEGSRLTVL.